Sequencing of this T cell receptor beta chain was carried out in a study of blood T cell repertoires in COVID-19. Study details: COVID-19 samples from acute and convalescent phases originated in the United States, Italy and Spain.

The study recruited people aged roughly 18 to 95 years across roughly 25 US areas. J was trimmed by 6 bases and V by 5 bases; bases with no gene match: 10. The V gene's germline CDR1 is SGHNT and CDR2 YYREEE (reference sequence). This CDR3 comprises 15 residues. Profiling relied on immunoSEQ multiplex PCR, and the TCRdb table lists in-frame clones only, not all of them. This table holds 300,000 to 400,000 clones, approximately 90% found once. The specimen sequenced was PBMCs or T cells enriched from blood (not recorded which). This TCR came from a woman in her 30s who had been exposed to COVID-19. The V gene is TRBV5-4, the J gene TRBJ2-3; the match to TRBD2 covers 9 bases. CDR3 region: CASRSGGGGHDTQYF. The DNA for the CDR3 is TGTGCCAGCAGATCCGGCGGGGGGGGCCATGATACGCAGTATTTT.